Each of the 18 T cell receptor beta chains below was sequenced from the same sample in a study of T cells after yellow fever vaccination. TCRdb re-called the 5' RACE reads with MiXCR, one entry per CDR3 protein. The table has fewer than 500,000 distinct CDR3 sequences, under 20% seen once; the top ten hold roughly a sixth. Sequenced material: PBMCs, taken before the yellow fever booster vaccination. The receptors shown here come from a man aged 18 to 30 who received the YFV17D yellow fever vaccine.

This clonotype came up a few times. This chain links TRBV29-1 with TRBJ1-1; D uncertain. In germline, CDR1 is SQVTM, CDR2 ANQGSEA. The CDR3 loop spans 10 amino acids. With 6 bases removed from V and 0 bases from J, the gap between germline ends came to 2 bases. The CDR3 DNA reads as TGCAGCGTCATGAACACTGAAGCTTTCTTT. Translation: CSVMNTEAFF.

This clonotype has only a few counts. This chain uses TRBV25-1 with TRBJ2-2, with D possibly being TRBD1 (6 bases). Germline V gene sequence: CDR1 MGHDK, CDR2 SYGVNS. V was shortened by 3 bases and J by 4 bases, with 21 bases between the two germline ends. The CDR3 is made up of 18 amino acids. CDR3 amino acids: CASSDPPHRDLPTGELFF. The CDR3 DNA sequence: TGTGCCAGCAGTGATCCCCCTCACAGGGACCTACCCACCGGGGAGCTGTTTTTT.

In its sample, this clonotype was seen a few times. This chain links TRBV5-1 with TRBJ2-2; the match to TRBD2 covers 7 bases. CDR1 SGHRS and CDR2 YFSETQ come from the germline V gene. The CDR3 totals 17 residues. V dropped 4 bases and J dropped 0; count of bases not matched to a gene: 9. CDR3 DNA sequence: TGCGCCAGCAGCCCCCGGGCCGGGGGGTCGAACACCGGGGAGCTGTTTTTT. It encodes CASSPRAGGSNTGELFF.

This clonotype was seen at least ten times. This chain uses TRBV20-1 with TRBJ2-5; weak D call: TRBD1 (7 bases). Germline V lookup: CDR1 DFQATT, CDR2 SNEGSKA (reference sequence). There are 13 residues in the CDR3. Trimming cost V 3 bases and J 4 bases, with 12 bases left between them. The CDR3 bases are TGCAGTGCTAGTTCAGGGGGGACAGAGACCCAGTACTTC. Translating it yields CSASSGGTETQYF.

Ten or more counts support this clonotype. The chain links TRBV12-3 or TRBV12-4 to TRBJ2-3; D might be TRBD2 (5 bases). Trimming cost V 7 bases and J 5 bases, with 10 bases left between them. The CDR3 is 12 amino acids. The CDR3 region has the DNA TGTGCCAGCACCCCACGGGGAGATACGCAGTATTTT. It specifies CASTPRGDTQYF.

This clonotype has only a few counts. V usage is TRBV29-1 and J usage is TRBJ1-2; TRBD1 agrees at 8 bases. Per the germline V gene, CDR1 is SQVTM and CDR2 is ANQGSEA. This CDR3 has 14 amino acids. J gave up 8 bases and V 1 base, and 9 bases lay outside the gene matches. The DNA of the CDR3 is TGCAGCGTTGAAGGGACAGGGAGGGCAGCCGGCTACACCTTC. Residues: CSVEGTGRAAGYTF.

As for this clonotype: One end of the junction is discordant with germline, which a read error may explain. The V call is TRBV7-7, the J call TRBJ2-5; D might be TRBD1 or TRBD2, each matching 5 bases. Germline CDR1 and CDR2: SSHAT and FNYEAQ (reference sequence). This CDR3 spans 15 amino acids. The CDR3 DNA is TGTGCTAGCAGCTTAGGGACGGGCTTATTTAAGACCCAGTACTTC. Protein product: CASSLGTGLFKTQYF. The variable domain in full, with the rest retrieved from reference TRBV7-7 and TRBJ2-5, is GAGVSQSPRYKVTKRGQDVTLRCDPISSHATLYWYQQALGQGPEFLTYFNYEAQPDKSGLPSDRFSAERPEGSISTLTIQRTEQRDSAMYRCASSLGTGLFKTQYFGPGTRLLVL.

This clonotype was observed a handful of times. The chain recombines TRBV15 with TRBJ2-1; 14 nucleotides agree with TRBD2. The germline CDR1 and CDR2 sequences are LNHNV and YYDKDF (reference sequence). This CDR3 is built from 22 residues. V shed 0 bases, J shed 0 bases, and the junction held 13 bases outside the gene matches. The CDR3 spells CATSREPPWTSGGPNSYNEQFF. DNA for the CDR3: TGTGCCACCAGCAGAGAACCGCCCTGGACTAGCGGGGGGCCCAACTCCTACAATGAGCAGTTCTTC.

J is TRBJ2-7 and V is TRBV7-9, with 8 bases identical to TRBD1. The ends lost 1 base at V and 2 bases at J; junction bases unmatched: 19. This CDR3 is built from 20 residues. Germline CDR1 reads SEHNR; CDR2 reads FQNEAQ (reference sequence). The CDR3 region is CASSLVPVRDRRSRTYEQYV. The CDR3 bases are TGTGCCAGCAGCTTAGTCCCGGTTCGGGACAGGAGATCCCGAACCTACGAGCAGTACGTC.

This CDR3 reads CAISEAGLANTGELFF. The CDR3 DNA reads as TGTGCCATCAGTGAAGCGGGACTAGCGAACACCGGGGAGCTGTTTTTT. The chain combines TRBV10-3 with TRBJ2-2, with TRBD2 matching over 8 bases. The V gene's germline CDR1 is ENHRY and CDR2 SYGVKD. The CDR3 runs 16 residues. The V and J ends lost 3 bases and 0 bases, in that order; junction bases with no gene match: 3.

The chain is built from TRBV5-1 and TRBJ2-7, with 7 bases aligning to TRBD1. Germline values: CDR1 SGHRS, CDR2 YFSETQ. With V trimmed by 4 bases and J by 2 bases, 9 bases remained unmatched. This CDR3 is 15 amino acids long. CDR3 nucleotide sequence: TGCGCCAGCAGCCAGTCTGACAGGGTCACCTACGAGCAGTACTTC. Translation gives CASSQSDRVTYEQYF. The entire variable domain, with the rest obtained from reference TRBV5-1 and TRBJ2-7, is as follows: KAGVTQTPRYLIKTRGQQVTLSCSPISGHRSVSWYQQTPGQGLQFLFEYFSETQRNKGNFPGRFSGRQFSNSRSEMNVSTLELGDSALYLCASSQSDRVTYEQYFGPGTRLTVT.

This clonotype has only a few counts. The chain recombines TRBV20-1 with TRBJ2-3; the D is unclear. CDR1 is DFQATT, CDR2 SNEGSKA, per germline (reference sequence). V lost 3 bases and J lost 1, with 11 bases in between. The CDR3 is 14 amino acids. The CDR3 DNA reads as TGCAGTGCTAGTTCGGGTATCGGCACAGATACGCAGTATTTT. Protein product: CSASSGIGTDTQYF.

This chain links TRBV7-2 with TRBJ2-1, with unresolved D. The CDR3 extends over 14 amino acids. V was pared by 2 bases and J by 6 bases, with 11 bases between. Germline-derived CDR1 and CDR2 are SGHTA and FQGNSA. The CDR3 bases are TGTGCCAGCAGCTTAAGGCCGACAACCAATGAGCAGTTCTTC. Translation gives CASSLRPTTNEQFF. Full variable domain (remainder filled in from reference TRBV7-2 and TRBJ2-1): GAGVSQSPSNKVTEKGKDVELRCDPISGHTALYWYRQSLGQGLEFLIYFQGNSAPDKSGLPSDRFSAERTGGSVSTLTIQRTQQEDSAVYLCASSLRPTTNEQFFGPGTRLTVL.

The table lists this clonotype with a few counts. The V call is TRBV6-1, the J call TRBJ2-7, with D uncertain. Trimming removed 2 bases from V and 3 bases from J, with 5 bases in between. The CDR3 is made up of 12 amino acids. Germline V gene lookup returns CDR1 MNHNS and CDR2 SASEGT. CDR3 in DNA: TGTGCCAGCAGTGAACGGTTCTACGAGCAGTACTTC. This translates into CASSERFYEQYF.

The chain joins TRBV7-9 to TRBJ2-5; D is perhaps TRBD2 (5 bases). CDR3 size: 15 residues. CDR1 SEHNR and CDR2 FQNEAQ come from the germline V gene (reference sequence). V was shortened by 5 bases and J by 3 bases, with 16 bases between the two germline ends. CDR3 sequence (DNA): TGTGCCAGCAGCCATGCTGGTAGCGTCGAAGAGACCCAGTACTTC. This gives the protein CASSHAGSVEETQYF.

This clonotype was seen a few times. The V and J genes are TRBV6-5 and TRBJ1-3; D uncertain. There are 15 residues in the CDR3. CDR1 and CDR2 from the germline V gene are MNHEY and SVGAGI. Trimming stripped 5 bases from V and 3 bases from J, with 14 bases between. The CDR3 nucleotides are TGTGCCAGCAGTCCGGGTGGGGTACTTGGAAACACCATATATTTT. It is translated as CASSPGGVLGNTIYF.

The sample holds a few counts of this clonotype. The chain employs TRBV20-1 and TRBJ2-7; TRBD1 agrees at 9 bases. Germline lookup yields CDR1 DFQATT and CDR2 SNEGSKA (reference sequence). The trim removed 6 bases at V and 5 bases at J, leaving 8 bases unmatched. The CDR3 runs 13 residues. The DNA of the CDR3 is TGCAGTGCCCGGGACAGGGTTTCTCACGAGCAGTACTTC. Its translation is CSARDRVSHEQYF.

This clonotype was seen more than once but under ten times. V and J are TRBV10-3 and TRBJ2-7; TRBD1 agrees at 10 bases. In germline, CDR1 is ENHRY, CDR2 SYGVKD. The junction had 10 bases not matched to a gene; V was cut back by 3 bases and J by 5 bases. This CDR3 is built from 16 residues. The DNA for the CDR3 is TGTGCCATCAGTGAAAGGGACAGGGGTCCTTATGACGAGCAGTACTTC. Its protein is CAISERDRGPYDEQYF.